The rows below give T cell receptor beta chains drawn from one sample of a study of beta chain features in type 1 diabetes. Using immunoSEQ multiplex PCR, the repertoire was profiled, and TCRdb retains in-frame clones only, with some absent. This table holds 160,000 or so clones, 9% found once. The sequenced material came from central memory CD4+ T cells from blood. The receptor set was obtained from a woman in her thirties with type 1 diabetes. Each CDR3 is given with its conserved first and last residue. A D gene is named only where the DNA matches it firmly. Clone size is not always given. Where it is, it says once, few, many or a class for expanded clones.

J: TRBJ2-7
V: TRBV4-1
size: NA
D: NA
DNA: TGCGCCAGCAGCCAACAGTCAGGATACGAGCAGTACTTC
CDR3: CASSQQSGYEQYF

J: TRBJ1-5
V: TRBV4-2
size: NA
D: NA
DNA: TGTGCCAGCAGCCAAGAGTGGGAGGGGGGGCAGCCCCAGCATTTT
CDR3: CASSQEWEGGQPQHF

J: TRBJ2-3
V: TRBV6-4
size: NA
D: NA
DNA: TGTGCCAGCAGTCCCGCAGGGGTGGATACGCAGTATTTT
CDR3: CASSPAGVDTQYF

J: TRBJ1-5
V: TRBV5-4
size: NA
D: NA
DNA: TGTGCCAGCAGCTTGGAGGGACACCGCGGTCAGCCCCAGCATTTT
CDR3: CASSLEGHRGQPQHF

J: TRBJ2-6
V: TRBV4-2
size: NA
D: NA
DNA: TGTGCCAGCAGCCCGAGCCAGGGAACAGGGGCCAACGTCCTGACTTTC
CDR3: CASSPSQGTGANVLTF

J: TRBJ1-1
V: TRBV28
size: NA
D: NA
DNA: TGTGCCAGCAGTTTAAGGGGCACTGAAGCTTTCTTT
CDR3: CASSLRGTEAFF

J: TRBJ1-2
V: TRBV28
size: NA
D: NA
DNA: TGTGCCAGCAGTTTAGGGCAGGGAGGGGCCCCCTACTTC
CDR3: CASSLGQGGAPYF

J: TRBJ1-2
V: TRBV28
size: NA
D: NA
DNA: TGTGCCAGCGTAAACAGGGACGACTATGGCTACACCTTC
CDR3: CASVNRDDYGYTF

J: TRBJ2-3
V: TRBV11-3
size: NA
D: TRBD2
DNA: TGTGCCAGCAGCACAGGAGCGGGACTAGCGGTGGGAGATACGCAGTATTTT
CDR3: CASSTGAGLAVGDTQYF

J: TRBJ2-1
V: TRBV11-2
size: few
D: TRBD2
DNA: TGTGCCAGCAGCTTAAGGGCATCCGGGACTAGCGGCTACAATGAGCAGTTCTTC
CDR3: CASSLRASGTSGYNEQFF

J: TRBJ1-2
V: TRBV19
size: NA
D: NA
DNA: TGTGCCAGTAGTATTAAAGGAGGTGGCTACACCTTC
CDR3: CASSIKGGGYTF

J: TRBJ1-2
V: TRBV5-4
size: few
D: NA
DNA: TGTGCCAGCAGCTTGGACATGACAGGAGAATATGGCTACACCTTC
CDR3: CASSLDMTGEYGYTF

J: TRBJ2-7
V: TRBV27
size: NA
D: TRBD1
DNA: TGTGCCAGCAGGCTAGGGGGCCCCTACGAGCAGTACTTC
CDR3: CASRLGGPYEQYF

J: TRBJ2-1
V: TRBV18
size: once
D: TRBD1
DNA: TGTGCCAGCTCACCCGGGACAGGGTACAATGAGCAGTTCTTC
CDR3: CASSPGTGYNEQFF

J: TRBJ1-1
V: TRBV10-1
size: few
D: TRBD1
DNA: TGCGCCAGCGACAAGAACAGGGGGGACACTGAAGCTTTCTTT
CDR3: CASDKNRGDTEAFF

J: TRBJ1-2
V: TRBV6-1
size: few
D: NA
DNA: TGTGCCAGTTACGAGGATGGCTCTTTTGGCTACACCTTC
CDR3: CASYEDGSFGYTF

J: TRBJ2-5
V: TRBV5-6
size: NA
D: TRBD2
DNA: TGTGCCAGCAGCTTGATGGGAGGGCCAGGTGGAGAGACCCAGTACTTC
CDR3: CASSLMGGPGGETQYF

J: TRBJ1-1
V: TRBV29-1
size: NA
D: TRBD1
DNA: TGCAGCGTGTACAGGGGCACTGAAGCTTTCTTT
CDR3: CSVYRGTEAFF

J: TRBJ2-3
V: TRBV5-4
size: few
D: NA
DNA: TGTGCCAGCAGCTTGGTCGGGGGACGGGATACGCAGTATTTT
CDR3: CASSLVGGRDTQYF